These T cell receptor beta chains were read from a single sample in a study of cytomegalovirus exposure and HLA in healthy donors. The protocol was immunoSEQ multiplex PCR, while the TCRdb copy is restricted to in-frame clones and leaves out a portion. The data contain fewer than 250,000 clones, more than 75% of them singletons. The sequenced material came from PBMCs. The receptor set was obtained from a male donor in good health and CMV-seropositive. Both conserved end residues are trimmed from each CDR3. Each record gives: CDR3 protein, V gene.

SGGDSPETQY TRBV29-1
ATRDFRRRDEQF TRBV15
ASSSSSTSGSLNIQY TRBV7-9
ASSEGALPNEKLF TRBV6-1
ASSRASGGSETQY TRBV5-1
ASSERGSYEQY TRBV6-1
ASSFQGGLGAQY TRBV7-3
ASSYTGRGEKLF TRBV5-4
ASSQGAGGQNTQY TRBV4-2
ASRAVGQGYEQY TRBV28
ASSSWTSGTSGTGELF TRBV5-4
ASSFRTSGSGTQY TRBV27
ASSTLRQGSQYGYT TRBV19
ASSIQGYDNTGELF TRBV11-2
AWTPDRAGYT TRBV30
ASRAGLTYEQY TRBV7-2
ASSLGAGLTYEQY TRBV7-3
ASSLEQISYNEQF TRBV5-1
ASSAGQGPEKLF TRBV5-1
ASSTIRGVGEAF TRBV19
ASGGDHRGITDTQY TRBV28
ASSTGQGDEKLF TRBV9
ASSGAGMGDYEQY TRBV9
ASGLVRGGRTYNEQF TRBV12-5
ASSSGLAGESETQY TRBV7-3
ASSPQQIRETQY TRBV28
SAEGANTEAF TRBV29-1